This T cell receptor (beta chain) stems from a study of a mutant IDH1 vaccine in newly diagnosed glioma. About the study: Patients' prior therapy spanned radiotherapy, temozolomide, or both; most underwent both.

Method: immunoSEQ multiplex PCR; TCRdb's copy keeps in-frame clones and lacks some. Among 60,000 to 65,000 clones listed, roughly four fifths were seen once. The CDR3 contains 15 residues. Trimming removed 2 bases from V and 4 bases from J; junction bases left unmatched: 4. Germline CDR1 KGHSH, CDR2 LQKENI. Worth noting for this clone: Its antigen is not identified.

Time point indicated: week 35, safety follow-up. Vaccination comprised doses that each held 300 ug of mutant IDH1 20-mer peptide, plus topical imiquimod. Material: PBMCs, obtained from a glioma patient whose treatment included an IDH1 peptide vaccine. This sequence joins TRBV18 and TRBJ2-3; 9 nucleotides agree with TRBD1. The receptor comes from a man between 35 and 55 years old with glioma. The CDR3 spells CASSPGQGQADTQYF. The CDR3 DNA sequence: TGTGCCAGCTCACCAGGACAGGGGCAGGCAGATACGCAGTATTTT.